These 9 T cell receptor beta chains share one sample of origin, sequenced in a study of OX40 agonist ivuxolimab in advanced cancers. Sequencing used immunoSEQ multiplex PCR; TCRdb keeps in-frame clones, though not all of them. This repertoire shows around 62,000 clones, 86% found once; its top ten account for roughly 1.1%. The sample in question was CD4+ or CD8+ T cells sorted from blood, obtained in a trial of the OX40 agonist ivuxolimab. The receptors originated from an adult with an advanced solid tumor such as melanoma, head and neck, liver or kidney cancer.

As DNA, the CDR3 is TGTGCCAGCAGTGTTAGGGTCATTGAAAAACTGTTTTTT. Residues: CASSVRVIEKLFF. V gene TRBV2 combines with J gene TRBJ1-4; D is uncertain. Looked up from germline, CDR1 is SNHLY and CDR2 is FYNNEI. The germline V and J ends were trimmed by 4 bases and 7 bases, with 10 bases remaining between them. The CDR3 sequence is 13 residues long.

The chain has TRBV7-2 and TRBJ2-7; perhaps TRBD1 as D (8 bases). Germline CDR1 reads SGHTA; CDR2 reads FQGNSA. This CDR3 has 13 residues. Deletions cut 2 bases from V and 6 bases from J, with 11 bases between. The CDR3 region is CASSLYRGGEQYF. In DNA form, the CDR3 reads TGTGCCAGCAGCTTATACAGGGGGGGCGAGCAGTACTTC.

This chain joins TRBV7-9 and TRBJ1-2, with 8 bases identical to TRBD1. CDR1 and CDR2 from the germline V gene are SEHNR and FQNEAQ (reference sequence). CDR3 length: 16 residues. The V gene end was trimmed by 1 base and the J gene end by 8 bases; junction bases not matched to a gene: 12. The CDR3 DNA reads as TGTGCCAGCAGCTTAGGGTCGGACAGGGATTTGAGAGGCTACACCTTC. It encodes CASSLGSDRDLRGYTF. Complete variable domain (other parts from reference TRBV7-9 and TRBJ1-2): DTGVSQNPRHKITKRGQNVTFRCDPISEHNRLYWYRQTLGQGPEFLTYFQNEAQLEKSRLLSDRFSAERPKGSFSTLEIQRTEQGDSAMYLCASSLGSDRDLRGYTFGSGTRLTVV.

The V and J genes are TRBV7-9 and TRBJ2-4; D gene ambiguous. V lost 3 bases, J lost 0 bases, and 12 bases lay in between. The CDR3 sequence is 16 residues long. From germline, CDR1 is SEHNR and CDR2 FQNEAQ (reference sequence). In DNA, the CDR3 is TGTGCCAGCAGCTTCTCTCAGGAGCTAGCCAAAAACATTCAGTACTTC. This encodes CASSFSQELAKNIQYF.

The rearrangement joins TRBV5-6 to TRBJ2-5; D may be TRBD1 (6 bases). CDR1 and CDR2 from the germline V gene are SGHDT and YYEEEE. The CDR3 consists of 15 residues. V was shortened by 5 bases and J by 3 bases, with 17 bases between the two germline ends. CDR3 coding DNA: TGTGCCAGCAGTCTTAACACAGGGATCGAAGAGACCCAGTACTTC. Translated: CASSLNTGIEETQYF.

In nucleotides, the CDR3 is TGTGCCAGCAGCTTACGACGAACCGGGGAGCTGTTTTTT. This codes for CASSLRRTGELFF. The V call is TRBV7-2, the J call TRBJ2-2; no reliable D call. The CDR3 spans 13 residues. V lost 2 bases and J 5 bases, leaving 6 bases between the germline ends. CDR1 and CDR2 (germline): SGHTA, FQGNSA.

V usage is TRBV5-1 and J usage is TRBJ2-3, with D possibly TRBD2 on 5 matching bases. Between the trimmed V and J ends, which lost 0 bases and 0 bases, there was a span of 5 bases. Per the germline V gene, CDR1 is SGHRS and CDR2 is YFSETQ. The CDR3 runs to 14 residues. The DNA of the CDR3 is TGCGCCAGCAGCTTGGGCGGGAGCACAGATACGCAGTATTTT. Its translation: CASSLGGSTDTQYF.

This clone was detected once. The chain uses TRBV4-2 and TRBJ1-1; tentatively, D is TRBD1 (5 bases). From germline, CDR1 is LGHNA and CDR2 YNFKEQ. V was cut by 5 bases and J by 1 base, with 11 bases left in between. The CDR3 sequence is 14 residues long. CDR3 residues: CASSFPQANTEAFF. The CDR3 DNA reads TGTGCCAGCAGCTTCCCACAGGCGAACACTGAAGCTTTCTTT.

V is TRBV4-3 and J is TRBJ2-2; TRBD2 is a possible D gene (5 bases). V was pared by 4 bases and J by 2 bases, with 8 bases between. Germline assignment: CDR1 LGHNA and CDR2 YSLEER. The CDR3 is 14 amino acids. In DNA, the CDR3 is TGCGCCAGCAGCCCTGGACTTAACACCGGGGAGCTGTTTTTT. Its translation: CASSPGLNTGELFF.